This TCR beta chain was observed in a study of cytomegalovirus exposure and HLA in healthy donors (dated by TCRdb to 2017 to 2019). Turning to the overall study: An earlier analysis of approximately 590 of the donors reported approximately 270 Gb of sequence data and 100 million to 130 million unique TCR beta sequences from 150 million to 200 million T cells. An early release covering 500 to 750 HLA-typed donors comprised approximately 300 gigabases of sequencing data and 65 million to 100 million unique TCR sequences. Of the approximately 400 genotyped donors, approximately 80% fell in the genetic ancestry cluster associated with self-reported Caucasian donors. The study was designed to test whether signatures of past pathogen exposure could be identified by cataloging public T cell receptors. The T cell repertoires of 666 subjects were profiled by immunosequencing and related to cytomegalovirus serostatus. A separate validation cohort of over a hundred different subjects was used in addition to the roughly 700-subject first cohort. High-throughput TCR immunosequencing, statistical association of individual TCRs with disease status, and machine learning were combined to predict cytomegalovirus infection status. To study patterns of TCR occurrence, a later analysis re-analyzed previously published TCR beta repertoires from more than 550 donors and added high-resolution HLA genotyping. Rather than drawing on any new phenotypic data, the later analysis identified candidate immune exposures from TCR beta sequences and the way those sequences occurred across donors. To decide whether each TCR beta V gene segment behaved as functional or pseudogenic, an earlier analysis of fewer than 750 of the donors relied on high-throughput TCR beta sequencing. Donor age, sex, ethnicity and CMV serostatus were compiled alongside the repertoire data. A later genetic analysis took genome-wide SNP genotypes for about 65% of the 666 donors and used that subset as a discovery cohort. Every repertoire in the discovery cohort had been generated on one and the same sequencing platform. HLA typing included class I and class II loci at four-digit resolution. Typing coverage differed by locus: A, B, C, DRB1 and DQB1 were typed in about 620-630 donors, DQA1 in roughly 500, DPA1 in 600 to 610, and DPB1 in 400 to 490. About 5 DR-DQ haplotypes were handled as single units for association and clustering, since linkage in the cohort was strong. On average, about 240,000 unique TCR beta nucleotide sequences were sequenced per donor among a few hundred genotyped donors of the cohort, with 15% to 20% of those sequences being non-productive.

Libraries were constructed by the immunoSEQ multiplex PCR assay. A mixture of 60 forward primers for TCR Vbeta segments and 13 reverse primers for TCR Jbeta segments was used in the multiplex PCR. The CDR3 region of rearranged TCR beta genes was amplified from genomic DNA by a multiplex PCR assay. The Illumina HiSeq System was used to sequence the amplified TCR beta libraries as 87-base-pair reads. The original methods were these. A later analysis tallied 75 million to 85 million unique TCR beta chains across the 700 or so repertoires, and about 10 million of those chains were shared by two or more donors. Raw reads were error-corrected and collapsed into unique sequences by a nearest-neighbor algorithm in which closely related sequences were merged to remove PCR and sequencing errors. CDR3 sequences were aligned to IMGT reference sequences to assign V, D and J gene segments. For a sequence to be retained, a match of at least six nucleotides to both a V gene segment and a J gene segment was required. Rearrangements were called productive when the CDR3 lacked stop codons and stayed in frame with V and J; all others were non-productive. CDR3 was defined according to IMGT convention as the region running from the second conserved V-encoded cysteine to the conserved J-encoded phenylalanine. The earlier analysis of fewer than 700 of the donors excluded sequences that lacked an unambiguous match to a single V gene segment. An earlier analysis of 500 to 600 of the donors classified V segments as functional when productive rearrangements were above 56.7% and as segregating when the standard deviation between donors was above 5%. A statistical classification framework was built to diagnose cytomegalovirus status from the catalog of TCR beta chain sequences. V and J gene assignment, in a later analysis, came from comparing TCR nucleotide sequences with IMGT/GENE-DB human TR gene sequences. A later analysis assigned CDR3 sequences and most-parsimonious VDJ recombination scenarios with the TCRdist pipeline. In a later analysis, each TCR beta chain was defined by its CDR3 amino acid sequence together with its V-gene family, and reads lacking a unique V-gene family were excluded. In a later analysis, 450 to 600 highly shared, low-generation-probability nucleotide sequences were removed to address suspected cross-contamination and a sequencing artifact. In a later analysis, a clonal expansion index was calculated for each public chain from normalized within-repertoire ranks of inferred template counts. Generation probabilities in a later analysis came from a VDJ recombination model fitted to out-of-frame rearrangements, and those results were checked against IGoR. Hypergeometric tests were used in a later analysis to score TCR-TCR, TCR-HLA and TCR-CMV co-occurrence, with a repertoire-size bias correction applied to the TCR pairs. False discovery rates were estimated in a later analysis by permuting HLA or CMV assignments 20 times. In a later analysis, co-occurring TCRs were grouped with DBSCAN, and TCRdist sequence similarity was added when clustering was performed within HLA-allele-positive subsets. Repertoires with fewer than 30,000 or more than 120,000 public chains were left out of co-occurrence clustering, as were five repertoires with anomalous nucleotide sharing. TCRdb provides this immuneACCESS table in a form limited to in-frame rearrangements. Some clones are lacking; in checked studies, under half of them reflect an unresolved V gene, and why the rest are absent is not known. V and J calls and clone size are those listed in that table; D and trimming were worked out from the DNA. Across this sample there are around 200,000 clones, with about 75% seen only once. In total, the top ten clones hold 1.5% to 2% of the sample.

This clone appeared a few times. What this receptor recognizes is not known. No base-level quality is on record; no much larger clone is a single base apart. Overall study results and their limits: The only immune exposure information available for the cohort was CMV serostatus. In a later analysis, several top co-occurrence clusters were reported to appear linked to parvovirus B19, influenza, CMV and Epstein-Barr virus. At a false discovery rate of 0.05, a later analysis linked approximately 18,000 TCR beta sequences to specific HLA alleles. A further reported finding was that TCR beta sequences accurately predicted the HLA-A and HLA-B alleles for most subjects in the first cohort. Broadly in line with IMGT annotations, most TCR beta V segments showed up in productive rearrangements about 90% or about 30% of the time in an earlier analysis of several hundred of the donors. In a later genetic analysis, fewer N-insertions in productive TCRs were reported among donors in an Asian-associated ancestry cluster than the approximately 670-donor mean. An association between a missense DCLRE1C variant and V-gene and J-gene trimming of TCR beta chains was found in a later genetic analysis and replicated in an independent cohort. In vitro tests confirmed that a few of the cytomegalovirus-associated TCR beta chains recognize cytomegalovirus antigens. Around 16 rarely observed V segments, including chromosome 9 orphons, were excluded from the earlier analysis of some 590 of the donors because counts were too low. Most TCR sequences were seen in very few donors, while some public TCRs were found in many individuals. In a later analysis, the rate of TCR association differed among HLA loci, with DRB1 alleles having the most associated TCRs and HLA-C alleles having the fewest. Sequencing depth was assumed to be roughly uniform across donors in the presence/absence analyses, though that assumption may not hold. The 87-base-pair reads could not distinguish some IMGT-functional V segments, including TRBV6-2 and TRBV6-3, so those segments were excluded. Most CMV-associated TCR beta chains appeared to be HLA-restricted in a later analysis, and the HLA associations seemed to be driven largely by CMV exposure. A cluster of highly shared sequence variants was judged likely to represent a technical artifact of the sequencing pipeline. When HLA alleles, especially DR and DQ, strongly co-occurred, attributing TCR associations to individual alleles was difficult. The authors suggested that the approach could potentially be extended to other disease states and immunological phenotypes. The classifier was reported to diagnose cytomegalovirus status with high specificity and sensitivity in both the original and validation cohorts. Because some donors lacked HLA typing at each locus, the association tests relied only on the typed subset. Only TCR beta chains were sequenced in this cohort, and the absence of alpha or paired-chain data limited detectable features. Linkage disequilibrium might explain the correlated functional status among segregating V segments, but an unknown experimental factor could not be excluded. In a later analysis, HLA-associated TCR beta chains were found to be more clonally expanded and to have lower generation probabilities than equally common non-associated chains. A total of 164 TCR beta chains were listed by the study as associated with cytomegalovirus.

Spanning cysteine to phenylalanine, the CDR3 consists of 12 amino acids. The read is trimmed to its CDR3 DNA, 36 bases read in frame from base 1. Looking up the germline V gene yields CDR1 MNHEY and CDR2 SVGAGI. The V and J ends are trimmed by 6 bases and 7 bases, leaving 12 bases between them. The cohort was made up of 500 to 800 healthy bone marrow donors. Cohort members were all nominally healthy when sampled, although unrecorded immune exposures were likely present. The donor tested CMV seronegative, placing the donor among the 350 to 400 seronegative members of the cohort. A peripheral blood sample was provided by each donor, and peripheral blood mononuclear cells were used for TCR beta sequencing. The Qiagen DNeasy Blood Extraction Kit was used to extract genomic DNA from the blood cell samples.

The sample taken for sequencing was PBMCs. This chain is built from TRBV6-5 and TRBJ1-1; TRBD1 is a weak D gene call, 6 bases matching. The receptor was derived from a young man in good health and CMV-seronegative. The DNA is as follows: TGTGCCAGCAGGGACAGTAGGGGTGAAGCTTTCTTT. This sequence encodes CASRDSRGEAFF.